Here is one T cell receptor beta chain with its context. Its antigen is not identified. The sample originates from a study of identical twins. Findings and caveats of the study: Part of the zero-insertion signal could reflect confounding by invariant MAIT and iNKT cells. Excess sharing by twins proved weaker in beta out-of-frame sequences. For cord blood, abundant beta clonotypes had fewer insertions, unlike memory repertoires, which showed none.

After template switching added a universal primer site, the resulting cDNA carried unique molecular identifiers. One entry per CDR3 protein, called by TCRdb with MiXCR from the 5' RACE reads. The sample has approximately 280,000 distinct CDR3 sequences; about 8.1% are singletons. This CDR3 is built from 14 residues. The J segment lost 8 bases and the V segment lost 8 bases, leaving 6 bases of the junction unmatched. The V gene's germline CDR1 is MNHNS and CDR2 SASEGT. These data were also reused for a study on yellow fever vaccine responses in identical twins.

This clonotype was sampled from a woman aged 18-29 years in good health. Input material: memory (CD45RO+) T cells sorted from blood. The rearrangement links TRBV6-1 to TRBJ2-1; 13 nucleotides align to TRBD2. CDR3 sequence: CASAGTSGTYEQFF. The DNA for the CDR3 is TGTGCCAGCGCCGGGACTAGCGGGACCTATGAGCAGTTCTTC.